This T cell receptor beta chain stems from a study of blood T cell repertoires in COVID-19. Study-wide context: The study drew acute and convalescent COVID-19 samples from the United States, Italy and Spain. T cells, B-cell-depleted T cells, or PBMCs provided the cDNA or gDNA that served as material.

Authors' data handling: Reference gene primer amplification yielded estimated nucleated cell counts. Libraries were prepared by immunoSEQ multiplex PCR; TCRdb keeps only in-frame clonotypes and omits some of them. V, J and clone size are those of that table, while D and trimming were read from the DNA. This table holds about 210,000 clones, around 85% found once. The germline gives CDR1 MNHNY, CDR2 SVGAGI (reference sequence). V gave up 2 bases and J gave up 5 bases, with 16 bases separating them. The CDR3 runs 15 residues. The V call is TRBV6-6, the J call TRBJ2-7; D is possibly TRBD2 (6 bases). Source material: peripheral blood. The sequence was collected from a man between 35 and 55 years old with acute or convalescent COVID-19. This CDR3 reads CASSYSSGSTHEQYF. In DNA, the CDR3 is TGTGCCAGCAGTTACAGTTCCGGGAGCACCCACGAGCAGTACTTC.